This TCR beta chain was found in a study of OX40 agonist ivuxolimab in advanced cancers. Overall study: Partial responses were achieved by three patients: one hepatocellular carcinoma, two cutaneous melanoma.

Looked up from germline, CDR1 is SNHLY and CDR2 is FYNNEI. This CDR3 region has 13 residues. Trimming cost V 3 bases and J 4 bases, with 9 bases left between them. Sequencing was performed with immunoSEQ multiplex PCR; in TCRdb, only in-frame clones are kept and a portion is missing. There are some 39,000 clones in the sample; approximately 75% occur only once, and over 2.5% lies in the top ten. The sample here was CD4+ or CD8+ T cells sorted from blood, taken in a trial of the OX40 agonist ivuxolimab. The chain is built from TRBV2 and TRBJ1-2; tentatively, D is TRBD1 (5 bases). The sequence came from an adult with an advanced solid tumor such as melanoma, head and neck, liver or kidney cancer. The CDR3 spells CASSDDGTYGYTF. CDR3 coding DNA: TGTGCCAGCAGTGACGATGGGACCTATGGCTACACCTTC.